A selection of T cell receptor beta chains follows, all from one sample in a study of T cell changes during pregnancy in multiple sclerosis. TCRdb's copy holds only in-frame clones and misses some; the assay was immunoSEQ multiplex PCR. The sample records about 100,000 clones, 92% being singletons. The input for sequencing was peripheral blood, taken after pregnancy. Receptors originate from a female donor with multiple sclerosis, enrolled in a pregnancy study. The conserved cysteine and the conserved F or W are not part of the CDR3 here.

>13|TRBJ1-1|TRBV5-1
ASSLVVGPAGGAF
>13|TRBJ2-7|TRBV7-2
ASSLAAQTQYEQY
>14|TRBJ2-1|TRBV15
ATSRDSSGVYNEQF
>14|TRBJ1-1|TRBV27
ASSFSGRGLWTEAF
>16|TRBJ1-6|TRBV4-3
ASSQEIGQGVRGSPLH
>15|TRBJ2-5|TRBV7-2
ASSLALSGGVQETQY
>10|TRBJ2-3|TRBV5-6
ASHQSEDTQY
>15|TRBJ1-6|TRBV27
ASSFDDRGKDDSPLH
>13|TRBJ1-6|TRBV6-1
ASSDESSYNSPLH
>13|TRBJ1-6|TRBV7-9
ASSETGGRDSPLH
>12|TRBJ1-6|TRBV27
ASSWTGLDSPLH
>13|TRBJ2-7|TRBV7-7
ASSPGTANSYEQY
>12|TRBJ2-1|TRBV6-4
ASSARGEGNEQF
>10|TRBJ1-2|TRBV30
AWSRQSYGYT
>12|TRBJ2-1|TRBV2
ASRLAGRYNEQF
>14|TRBJ1-5|TRBV15
ATSRPGQGESQPQH
>13|TRBJ2-1|TRBV10-3
AATPGLAGGSEQF
>14|TRBJ2-2|TRBV2
ASSGRSGSDTGELF